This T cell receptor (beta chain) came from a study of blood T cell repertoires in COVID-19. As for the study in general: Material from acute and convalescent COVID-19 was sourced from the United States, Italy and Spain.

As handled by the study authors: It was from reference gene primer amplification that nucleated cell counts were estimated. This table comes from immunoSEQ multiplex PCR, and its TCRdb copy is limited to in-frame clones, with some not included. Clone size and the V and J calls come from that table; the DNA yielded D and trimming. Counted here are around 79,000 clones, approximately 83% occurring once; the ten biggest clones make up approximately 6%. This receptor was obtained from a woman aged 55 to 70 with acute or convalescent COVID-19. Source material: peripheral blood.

CDR3 nucleotide sequence: TGTGCCAGTAGTATTGGACGGGGGGCTAAGAATTCACCCCTCCACTTT. Translated: CASSIGRGAKNSPLHF. This chain links TRBV19 with TRBJ1-6; the D gene is possibly TRBD1 (6 bases). V was shortened by 3 bases and J by 7 bases, with 16 bases between the two germline ends. This CDR3 is 16 amino acids long. Germline loops: CDR1 LNHDA, CDR2 SQIVND (reference sequence).